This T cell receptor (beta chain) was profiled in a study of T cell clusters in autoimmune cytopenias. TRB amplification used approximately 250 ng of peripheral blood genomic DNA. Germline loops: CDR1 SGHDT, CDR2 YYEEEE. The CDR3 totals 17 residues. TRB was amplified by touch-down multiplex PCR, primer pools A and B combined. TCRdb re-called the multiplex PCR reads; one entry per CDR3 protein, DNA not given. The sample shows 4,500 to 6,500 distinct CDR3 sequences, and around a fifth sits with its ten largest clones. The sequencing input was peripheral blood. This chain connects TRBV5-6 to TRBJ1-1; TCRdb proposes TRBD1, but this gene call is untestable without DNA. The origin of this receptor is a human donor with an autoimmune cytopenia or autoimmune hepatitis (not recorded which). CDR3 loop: CASARQLTRGMGTEAFF.